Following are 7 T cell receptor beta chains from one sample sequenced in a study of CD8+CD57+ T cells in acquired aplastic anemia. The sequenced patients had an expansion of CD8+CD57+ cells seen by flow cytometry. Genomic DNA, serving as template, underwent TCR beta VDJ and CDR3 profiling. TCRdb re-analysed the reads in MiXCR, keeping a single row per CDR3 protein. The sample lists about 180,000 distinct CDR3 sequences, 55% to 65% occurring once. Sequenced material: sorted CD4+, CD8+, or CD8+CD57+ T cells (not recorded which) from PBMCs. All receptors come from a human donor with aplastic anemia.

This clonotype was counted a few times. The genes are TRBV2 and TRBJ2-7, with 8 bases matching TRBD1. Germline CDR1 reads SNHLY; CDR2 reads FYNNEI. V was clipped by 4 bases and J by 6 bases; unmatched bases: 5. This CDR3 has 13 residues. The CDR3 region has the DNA TGTGCCAGCAGTGGACAGGGGCCCTCCGAGCAGTACTTC. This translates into CASSGQGPSEQYF. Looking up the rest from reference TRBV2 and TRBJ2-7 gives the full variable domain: EPEVTQTPSHQVTQMGQEVILRCVPISNHLYFYWYRQILGQKVEFLVSFYNNEISEKSEIFDDQFSVERPDGSNFTLKIRSTKLEDSAMYFCASSGQGPSEQYFGPGTRLTVT.

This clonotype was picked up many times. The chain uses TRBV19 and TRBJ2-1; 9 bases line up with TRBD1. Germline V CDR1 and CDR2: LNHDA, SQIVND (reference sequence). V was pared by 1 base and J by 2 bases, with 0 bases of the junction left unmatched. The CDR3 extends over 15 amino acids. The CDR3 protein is CASSIGTGAYNEQFF. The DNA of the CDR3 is TGTGCCAGTAGTATAGGGACAGGGGCCTACAATGAGCAGTTCTTC.

Here the CDR3 reads CASSLVGPNSNQPQHF. As DNA, the CDR3 is TGTGCCAGCAGCTTAGTAGGTCCAAATAGCAATCAGCCCCAGCATTTT. The rearrangement links TRBV7-2 to TRBJ1-5; no definite D call. The V end lost 1 base, the J end lost 0 bases, and 10 bases lay between the germline ends. Germline V gene lookup returns CDR1 SGHTA and CDR2 FQGNSA. CDR3 size: 16 residues.

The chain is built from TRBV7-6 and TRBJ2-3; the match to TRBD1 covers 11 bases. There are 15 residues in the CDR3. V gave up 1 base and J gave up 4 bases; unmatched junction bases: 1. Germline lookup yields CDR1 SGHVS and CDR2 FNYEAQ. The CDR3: CASSLGGQGADTQYF. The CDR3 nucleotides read TGTGCCAGCAGCTTAGGGGGACAGGGGGCAGATACGCAGTATTTT.

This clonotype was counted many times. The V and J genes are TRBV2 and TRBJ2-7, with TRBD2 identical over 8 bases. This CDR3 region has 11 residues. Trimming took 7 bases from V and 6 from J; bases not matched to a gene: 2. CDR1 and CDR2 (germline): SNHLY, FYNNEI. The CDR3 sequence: CASTGGAEQYF. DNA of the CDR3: TGTGCCAGCACGGGAGGGGCCGAGCAGTACTTC.

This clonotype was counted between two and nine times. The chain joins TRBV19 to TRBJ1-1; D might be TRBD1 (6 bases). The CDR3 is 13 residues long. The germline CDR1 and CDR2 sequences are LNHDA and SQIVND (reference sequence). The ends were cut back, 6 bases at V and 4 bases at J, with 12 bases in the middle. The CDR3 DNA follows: TGTGCCAGTAGGGTCAGGGGAGGCACTGAAGCTTTCTTT. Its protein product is CASRVRGGTEAFF.

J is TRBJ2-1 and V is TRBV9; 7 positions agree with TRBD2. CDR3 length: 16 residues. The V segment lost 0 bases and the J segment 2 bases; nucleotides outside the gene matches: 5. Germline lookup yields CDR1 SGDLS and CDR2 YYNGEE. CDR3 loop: CASSVAMGGAYNEQFF. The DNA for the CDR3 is TGTGCCAGCAGCGTAGCGATGGGGGGGGCCTACAATGAGCAGTTCTTC.